This TCR beta chain is from a study of blood T cell repertoires in COVID-19. Study overall: The analysed material was cDNA or gDNA that came from T cells, B-cell-depleted T cells, or PBMCs.

Here immunoSEQ multiplex PCR was the method, and the copy in TCRdb shows in-frame clones only, minus some. The sample lists approximately 490,000 clones; about 85% were seen once. Germline values: CDR1 SGHRS, CDR2 YFSETQ. CDR3 length: 14 residues. The V gene lost 5 bases and the J gene lost 2 bases, with 8 bases spanning the gap. The clonotype was recovered from a woman aged 18-29 years who had recovered from COVID-19. The chain is built from TRBV5-1 and TRBJ1-6; D gene ambiguous. The specimen was PBMCs or T cells enriched from blood (not recorded which). The chain's CDR3 is CASREGPYNSPLHF. The DNA of the CDR3 is TGCGCCAGCAGAGAGGGTCCCTATAATTCACCCCTCCACTTT.